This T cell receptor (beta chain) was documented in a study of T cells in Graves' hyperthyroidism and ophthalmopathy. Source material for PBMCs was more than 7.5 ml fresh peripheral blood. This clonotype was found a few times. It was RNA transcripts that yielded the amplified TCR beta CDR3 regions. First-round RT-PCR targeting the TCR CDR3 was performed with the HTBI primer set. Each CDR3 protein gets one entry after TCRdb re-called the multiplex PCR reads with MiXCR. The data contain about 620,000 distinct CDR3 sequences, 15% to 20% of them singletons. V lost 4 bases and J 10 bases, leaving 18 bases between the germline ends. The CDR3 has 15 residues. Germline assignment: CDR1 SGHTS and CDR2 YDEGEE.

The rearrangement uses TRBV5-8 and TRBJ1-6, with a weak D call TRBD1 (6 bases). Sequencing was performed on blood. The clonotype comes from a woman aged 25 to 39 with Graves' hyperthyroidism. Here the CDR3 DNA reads TGTGCCAGCAGCCCGGGGGGACAAGTAGGCTCACCCCTCCACTTT. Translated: CASSPGGQVGSPLHF.